This T cell receptor beta chain emerged from a study of blood T cell repertoires in COVID-19. TCRdb's table, derived via immunoSEQ multiplex PCR, lists solely in-frame clones and lacks some. Of about 400,000 clones in the sample, 80% to 90% are singletons; the top ten hold roughly a tenth. From germline, CDR1 is MNHEY and CDR2 SMNVEV (reference sequence). V lost 6 bases and J lost 5; bases outside the gene matches: 2. This CDR3 has 13 residues. The sequenced material came from PBMCs or T cells enriched from blood (not recorded which). V gene TRBV27 combines with J gene TRBJ2-5, with 11 bases fitting TRBD2. This clonotype was obtained from a woman aged 45-59 years who had recovered from COVID-19. CDR3: CASRLAGVETQYF. The CDR3 DNA follows: TGTGCCAGCAGACTAGCGGGGGTGGAGACCCAGTACTTC.